The 15 T cell receptor beta chains given below trace back to one sample, sequenced in a study of blood T cells in healthy people across ages. The second PCR ran about 6 to 11 cycles with a sample-barcoded 5' primer and J-beta primers. TCRdb re-derived calls from the 5' RACE reads in MiXCR, one entry per CDR3 protein. Of more than 800,000 distinct CDR3 sequences listed, 29% are singletons. The sequencing input was blood. All receptors derive from a woman of 80 years or more in good health.

This clonotype was detected only a few times. CDR3 nucleotide sequence: TGTGCCAGCCAATCCTCAGCGGGGGAGACCCAGTACTTC. It specifies CASQSSAGETQYF. This chain links TRBV18 with TRBJ2-5; 7 bases fit TRBD2. Germline values: CDR1 KGHSH, CDR2 LQKENI. This CDR3 is built from 13 residues. J was trimmed by 5 bases and V by 8 bases; bases with no gene match: 8.

This clonotype was picked up many times. The chain is built from TRBV10-3 and TRBJ1-1; possible D gene TRBD1, 5 bases. Germline V gives CDR1 ENHRY, CDR2 SYGVKD. The CDR3 totals 12 residues. Trimming shortened V by 6 bases and J by 3 bases, and 8 bases separated the two germline ends. The CDR3 nucleotides are TGTGCCATCAGCCCCAGGGACACTGAAGCTTTCTTT. Translating it yields CAISPRDTEAFF.

The V call is TRBV9, the J call TRBJ1-5, with TRBD1 identical over 8 bases. This CDR3 has 16 residues. The V gene end was trimmed by 0 bases and the J gene end by 2 bases; junction bases not matched to a gene: 4. The germline gives CDR1 SGDLS, CDR2 YYNGEE. The CDR3 nucleotides are TGTGCCAGCAGCGTAGGACCGGGACAGGGCAATCAGCCCCAGCATTTT. Translating it yields CASSVGPGQGNQPQHF.

This clonotype was observed a handful of times. The chain links TRBV7-8 to TRBJ1-1; weak D call: TRBD1 (6 bases). The CDR3 consists of 14 residues. The V end lost 3 bases, the J end lost 0 bases, and 8 bases lay between the germline ends. Germline V gene lookup returns CDR1 SGHVS and CDR2 FQNEAQ. The CDR3 nucleotides read TGTGCCAGCAGCTTTGGACAGATGAACACTGAAGCTTTCTTT. Translation gives CASSFGQMNTEAFF.

Notes on this clonotype: This may come from a read error, since a much larger clone is one base off. The chain couples TRBV2 to TRBJ2-4; D remains ambiguous. Trimming shortened V by 7 bases and J by 13 bases, and 17 bases separated the two germline ends. In germline, CDR1 is SNHLY, CDR2 FYNNEI. The CDR3 is 12 residues long. Written as DNA, the CDR3 is TGTGCCAGCATGTACCCCTCCTACGGGCAGTACTTC. Amino acids: CASMYPSYGQYF.

CDR3 protein: CATSSRAGSPSYEQYF. CDR3 nucleotides: TGTGCCACCAGCAGTCGGGCGGGTTCCCCTTCCTACGAGCAGTACTTC. This rearrangement joins TRBV15 to TRBJ2-5; tentatively, D is TRBD2 (5 bases). The tail of the sequence fits TRBJ2-7 better, so the J call may be wrong. The CDR3 sequence is 16 residues long. The germline CDR1 and CDR2 sequences are LNHNV and YYDKDF (reference sequence).

V and J are TRBV3-1 and TRBJ2-5, with D possibly TRBD1 on 6 matching bases. Germline assignment: CDR1 LGHDT and CDR2 YNNKEL (reference sequence). Trimming removed 6 bases at V and 4 bases at J, with 18 bases between. This CDR3 is 15 amino acids long. The CDR3: CASSSSTGQRETQYF. In DNA form, the CDR3 reads TGTGCCAGCAGTTCAAGCACAGGGCAAAGAGAGACCCAGTACTTC.

The rearrangement links TRBV30 to TRBJ2-3; 16 bases are a match to TRBD2. Per germline, CDR1 GTSNPN and CDR2 SVGIG (reference sequence). The ends lost 5 bases at V and 14 bases at J; junction bases unmatched: 13. The CDR3 covers 15 residues. CDR3 DNA: TGTGCCTGGTCGGCCGGGACTAGCGGGGGGGAAGGGAGGTATTTT. It yields the protein CAWSAGTSGGEGRYF. Filled out from reference TRBV30 and TRBJ2-3, the complete variable domain reads SQTIHQWPATLVQPVGSPLSLECTVEGTSNPNLYWYRQAAGRGLQLLFYSVGIGQISSEVPQNLSASRPQDRQFILSSKKLLLSDSGFYLCAWSAGTSGGEGRYFGPGTRLTVL.

The chain recombines TRBV4-1 with TRBJ1-6; the match to TRBD1 covers 7 bases. Germline CDR1 reads MGHRA; CDR2 reads YSYEKL. This CDR3 has 14 amino acids. V lost 4 bases, J lost 13 bases, and 10 bases stayed unmatched. CDR3 protein: CASSLTGTARPLHF. In nucleotides, the CDR3 is TGCGCCAGCAGCCTTACCGGGACAGCCAGGCCCCTCCACTTT.

Notes on this clonotype: This may be a read error, as it is one base from a much larger clone. This chain joins TRBV24-1 and TRBJ2-3; no reliable D call. This CDR3 is built from 11 residues. V lost 5 bases and J lost 14, with 13 bases in between. The germline V gene has CDR1 KGHDR and CDR2 SFDVKD. CDR3 region: CATSVAQIGYF. The CDR3 coding sequence is TGTGCCACCAGTGTCGCCCAGATAGGGTATTTT.

This clonotype was counted ten times or more. The chain carries TRBV12-3 or TRBV12-4 and TRBJ2-4; no clear D gene. The CDR3 is 14 amino acids. Trimming stripped 9 bases from V and 0 bases from J, with 12 bases between. In DNA form, the CDR3 reads TGTGCCAGTGCTCCCCAAGGAGCCAAAAACATTCAGTACTTC. This codes for CASAPQGAKNIQYF.

The table lists this clonotype with many counts. This rearrangement joins TRBV4-1 to TRBJ2-5; D not resolved. This CDR3 is 15 amino acids long. V was trimmed by 1 base and J by 3 bases, leaving 12 bases between them. Germline CDR1 reads MGHRA; CDR2 reads YSYEKL. The CDR3 loop is CASSQVERVEETQYF. The DNA for the CDR3 is TGCGCCAGCAGCCAAGTAGAACGGGTAGAAGAGACCCAGTACTTC.

CDR3 in DNA: TGCGCCACCCGGACTAGCGGGGGGAAAGATACGCAGTATTTT. The encoded protein is CATRTSGGKDTQYF. V gene TRBV5-1 combines with J gene TRBJ2-3; 14 bases fit TRBD2. The CDR3 is made up of 14 amino acids. Germline CDR1 SGHRS, CDR2 YFSETQ. J was trimmed by 5 bases and V by 9 bases; bases with no gene match: 5. Drawing the rest from reference TRBV5-1 and TRBJ2-3, the complete variable domain is KAGVTQTPRYLIKTRGQQVTLSCSPISGHRSVSWYQQTPGQGLQFLFEYFSETQRNKGNFPGRFSGRQFSNSRSEMNVSTLELGDSALYLCATRTSGGKDTQYFGPGTRLTVL.

This clonotype was recorded many times. CDR3 protein: CASRSGGKQYF. CDR3 coding DNA: TGTGCCAGCAGGTCCGGGGGTAAGCAGTACTTC. This chain uses TRBV7-2 with TRBJ2-7, with D maybe TRBD2 (6 bases). Trimming stripped 6 bases from V and 8 bases from J, with 11 bases between. Germline CDR1 reads SGHTA; CDR2 reads FQGNSA. This CDR3 has 11 residues.

The chain carries TRBV6-2 or TRBV6-3 and TRBJ2-7; 9 bases match TRBD1. Trimming at V came to 8 bases and at J to 1 base, leaving 9 bases not matched to a gene. Germline CDR1 reads MNHEY; CDR2 reads SVGEGT. This CDR3 comprises 15 residues. The CDR3 bases are TGTGCCAGCTCGGTAGCGACAGGGGGGTCCTACGAGCAGTACTTC. Protein sequence: CASSVATGGSYEQYF.